Listed below are T cell receptor beta chains from one sample, sequenced in a study of technical replicates of blood from several donors. TCRdb's table, derived via immunoSEQ multiplex PCR, lists solely in-frame clones and lacks some. The sample lists 75,000 to 90,000 clones, about 93% occurring once. Sequencing was performed on T cells isolated from PBMCs. These receptors all stem from a human donor in good health. Each CDR3 is given with its conserved first and last residue. Fields, in order: J gene, D gene, clone size, V gene, CDR3 protein, CDR3 DNA. A D gene is named only where the DNA matches it firmly. Size is omitted from some rows. Given values are once, few, many or a class for expanded clones.

>TRBJ2-2|NA|NA|TRBV10-3
CAMTPGRGTGRNTGELFF
TGTGCCATGACGCCCGGGAGGGGGACAGGGCGGAACACCGGGGAGCTGTTTTTT
>TRBJ2-1|NA|NA|TRBV2
CASSESGRRPYNEQFF
TGTGCCAGCAGTGAGTCGGGTCGGCGCCCCTACAATGAGCAGTTCTTC
>TRBJ2-7|NA|NA|TRBV30
CAWSNSYSYEQYF
TGTGCCTGGAGTAATAGCTACTCCTACGAGCAGTACTTC
>TRBJ2-6|NA|NA|TRBV9
CASSVASLRGGANVLTF
TGTGCCAGCAGCGTAGCTTCCCTCCGCGGTGGGGCCAACGTCCTGACTTTC
>TRBJ2-1|NA|once|TRBV2
CASSGLSNEQFF
TGTGCCAGCAGTGGTTTGAGCAATGAGCAGTTCTTC
>TRBJ2-7|NA|once|TRBV7-8
CASSSWNGQDINEQYF
TGTGCCAGCAGCTCCTGGAATGGTCAGGACATCAACGAGCAGTACTTC
>TRBJ1-2|NA|NA|TRBV19
CASSIDRTGFGGYTF
TGTGCCAGTAGTATAGATCGAACAGGGTTTGGTGGCTACACCTTC
>TRBJ1-2|NA|NA|TRBV4-1
CASSPTPLHGYTF
TGCGCCAGCAGCCCGACACCTCTACATGGCTACACCTTC
>TRBJ2-5|TRBD1|NA|TRBV11-1
CASSLGGQAETQYF
TGTGCCAGCAGCTTAGGTGGACAGGCGGAGACCCAGTACTTC
>TRBJ2-2|TRBD2|once|TRBV29-1
CSGLAGVNTGELFF
TGCAGCGGACTAGCGGGAGTTAACACCGGGGAGCTGTTTTTT
>TRBJ2-1|NA|NA|TRBV7-3
CASSSSRGSNEQFF
TGTGCCAGCAGCTCCTCTCGGGGGTCCAATGAGCAGTTCTTC
>TRBJ2-7|NA|NA|TRBV5-6
CASSFYRTRYEQYF
TGTGCCAGCAGCTTTTACAGGACCAGATACGAGCAGTACTTC
>TRBJ2-1|NA|NA|TRBV6-6
CASSYGLAVSDEQFF
TGTGCCAGCAGTTACGGTCTGGCGGTGAGTGATGAGCAGTTCTTC
>TRBJ2-1|TRBD1|NA|TRBV4-1
CASSQFYKFGTALYNEQFF
TGCGCCAGCAGCCAATTTTATAAATTTGGGACAGCGTTATACAATGAGCAGTTCTTC
>TRBJ2-3|TRBD2|NA|TRBV12-5
CASALILAGNTDTQYF
TGTGCTAGTGCCCTCATACTAGCGGGCAACACAGATACGCAGTATTTT
>TRBJ2-7|NA|NA|TRBV4-2
CASSQVSNSPEQYF
TGTGCCAGCAGCCAAGTAAGTAACAGCCCCGAGCAGTACTTC
>TRBJ1-1|NA|NA|TRBV4-1
CASSQLPPHQVNTEAFF
TGCGCCAGCAGCCAATTACCCCCCCATCAGGTGAACACTGAAGCTTTCTTT
>TRBJ2-3|NA|NA|TRBV7-8
CASSLIIDTQYF
TGTGCCAGCAGCTTAATAATAGATACGCAGTATTTT
>TRBJ1-1|NA|NA|TRBV7-2
CASSLYYREAFF
TGTGCCAGCAGCTTATATTATCGGGAAGCTTTCTTT
>TRBJ1-1|TRBD1|NA|TRBV5-1
CASSLGQGYMNTEAFF
TGCGCCAGCAGCCTAGGACAGGGATACATGAACACTGAAGCTTTCTTT
>TRBJ1-5|NA|NA|TRBV6-1
CASRLDSPQHF
TGTGCCAGCAGGTTAGATTCGCCCCAGCATTTT
>TRBJ1-3|NA|NA|TRBV5-1
CASSRAPGEGGNTIYF
TGCGCCAGCAGCCGCGCGCCGGGAGAGGGGGGAAACACCATATATTTT
>TRBJ2-2|NA|NA|TRBV7-2
CASSSFRRGGELFF
TGTGCCAGCAGCTCATTCCGTCGGGGCGGGGAGCTGTTTTTT
>TRBJ2-5|NA|NA|TRBV6-1
CASSGQGPWQTQYF
TGTGCCAGCAGTGGACAAGGCCCATGGCAGACCCAGTACTTC
>TRBJ2-1|NA|NA|TRBV9
CASSVLSYNEQFF
TGTGCCAGCAGCGTACTCTCCTACAATGAGCAGTTCTTC
>TRBJ1-1|NA|NA|TRBV11-3
CASSLGQGEAFF
TGTGCCAGCAGCTTAGGGCAGGGCGAAGCTTTCTTT
>TRBJ1-4|TRBD1|NA|TRBV15
CATSRDRGWDEKLFF
TGTGCCACCAGCAGAGACAGGGGGTGGGATGAAAAACTGTTTTTT
>TRBJ2-6|TRBD1|NA|TRBV19
CASRDRGSSGANVLTF
TGTGCCAGCAGGGACAGGGGATCCTCTGGGGCCAACGTCCTGACTTTC
>TRBJ2-7|TRBD2|NA|TRBV18
CASSPTSGRYEQYF
TGTGCCAGCTCACCGACTAGCGGGAGATACGAGCAGTACTTC
>TRBJ1-2|TRBD1|once|TRBV30
CAWSVPYTGGYGYTF
TGTGCCTGGAGTGTCCCGTACACAGGGGGCTATGGCTACACCTTC
>TRBJ1-3|NA|NA|TRBV7-6
CASSPRANTGNTIYF
TGTGCCAGCAGCCCCCGTGCGAATACGGGAAACACCATATATTTT
>TRBJ1-1|NA|NA|TRBV5-1
CASSLNSRNTEAFF
TGCGCCAGCAGCTTGAATAGTCGGAACACTGAAGCTTTCTTT
>TRBJ2-1|TRBD2|NA|TRBV6-1
CASTLAGGGRDEQFF
TGTGCCAGCACCCTAGCGGGGGGCGGTAGGGATGAGCAGTTCTTC